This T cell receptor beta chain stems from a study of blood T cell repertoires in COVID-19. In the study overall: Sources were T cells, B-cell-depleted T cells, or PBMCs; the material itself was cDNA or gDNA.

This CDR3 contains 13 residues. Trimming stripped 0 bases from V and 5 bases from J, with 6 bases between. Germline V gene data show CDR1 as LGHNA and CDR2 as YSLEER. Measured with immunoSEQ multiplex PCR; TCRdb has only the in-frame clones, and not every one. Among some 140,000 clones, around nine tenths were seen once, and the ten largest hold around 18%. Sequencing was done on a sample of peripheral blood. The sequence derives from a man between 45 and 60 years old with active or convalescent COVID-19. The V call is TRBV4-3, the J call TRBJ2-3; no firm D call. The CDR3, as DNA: TGCGCCAGCAGCCAAGAGAGGAGAGATACGCAGTATTTT. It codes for CASSQERRDTQYF.